This is a list of T cell receptor beta chains from one sample in a study of T-cell memory formation after mild COVID-19. Via MiXCR, TCRdb re-called the 5' RACE reads, giving one row per CDR3 protein. Among some 15,000 distinct CDR3 sequences listed, approximately 19% were seen once. The sequenced sample consisted of PBMCs or a T cell subset sorted from them (not recorded which). Receptors originate from an adult woman who had mild COVID-19 (a few samples of this study predate the infection). Cell type and time point are not known. CDR3s include the opening cysteine and the closing phenylalanine or tryptophan. Each record gives: clone size, J gene, V gene, D gene, CDR3 protein, CDR3 DNA. D genes are given only for firm matches. A row's size may be missing; if present it is once, few, many or a size class.

abundance: many
j_gene: TRBJ2-1
v_gene: TRBV28
d_gene: -
CDR3aa: CASSSYRDSYNEQFF
CDR3nt: TGTGCCAGCAGCTCATACCGGGACTCTTACAATGAGCAGTTCTTC

abundance: many
j_gene: TRBJ2-3
v_gene: TRBV20-1
d_gene: TRBD1
CDR3aa: CSARDYYRGGTDTQYF
CDR3nt: TGCAGTGCTAGAGATTATTACAGGGGCGGCACAGATACGCAGTATTTT

abundance: many
j_gene: TRBJ2-1
v_gene: TRBV27
d_gene: TRBD1
CDR3aa: CASSYVGTGNEQFF
CDR3nt: TGTGCCAGCAGTTATGTGGGGACAGGCAATGAGCAGTTCTTC

abundance: many
j_gene: TRBJ2-7
v_gene: TRBV30
d_gene: -
CDR3aa: CAWREVPLGSYEQYF
CDR3nt: TGTGCCTGGAGGGAGGTTCCCCTAGGCTCCTACGAGCAGTACTTC

abundance: -
j_gene: TRBJ2-5
v_gene: TRBV15
d_gene: -
CDR3aa: CATSRDIETQYF
CDR3nt: TGTGCCACCAGCAGGGACATAGAGACCCAGTACTTC

abundance: -
j_gene: TRBJ2-7
v_gene: TRBV9
d_gene: -
CDR3aa: CASSVDLRLNEQYF
CDR3nt: TGTGCCAGCAGCGTAGACCTCAGGTTGAACGAGCAGTACTTC

abundance: -
j_gene: TRBJ2-3
v_gene: TRBV12-3/TRBV12-4
d_gene: -
CDR3aa: CASSSVSSTDTQYF
CDR3nt: TGTGCCAGCAGTTCCGTAAGTTCCACAGATACGCAGTATTTT

abundance: medium-sized
j_gene: TRBJ2-7
v_gene: TRBV20-1
d_gene: -
CDR3aa: CSASFLGRGFFGPYEQYF
CDR3nt: TGCAGTGCTAGTTTCCTGGGACGGGGGTTTTTTGGTCCCTACGAGCAGTACTTC

abundance: -
j_gene: TRBJ2-3
v_gene: TRBV2
d_gene: -
CDR3aa: CASSEWLGGTDTQYF
CDR3nt: TGTGCCAGCAGTGAATGGTTGGGGGGCACAGATACGCAGTATTTT

abundance: many
j_gene: TRBJ2-1
v_gene: TRBV20-1
d_gene: TRBD2
CDR3aa: CSAWGLASNEQFF
CDR3nt: TGCAGTGCTTGGGGACTAGCGTCGAATGAGCAGTTCTTC

abundance: many
j_gene: TRBJ1-1
v_gene: TRBV7-2
d_gene: -
CDR3aa: CASSLARGQGTEAFF
CDR3nt: TGTGCCAGCAGCTTAGCGAGAGGGCAAGGCACTGAAGCTTTCTTT

abundance: -
j_gene: TRBJ2-7
v_gene: TRBV27
d_gene: TRBD1
CDR3aa: CASRSGQGLREQYF
CDR3nt: TGTGCCAGCAGATCTGGACAGGGATTAAGGGAGCAGTACTTC

abundance: many
j_gene: TRBJ2-1
v_gene: TRBV28
d_gene: -
CDR3aa: CASSFGRYLSYNEQFF
CDR3nt: TGTGCCAGCAGTTTTGGCAGATACCTCTCCTACAATGAGCAGTTCTTC

abundance: many
j_gene: TRBJ2-1
v_gene: TRBV6-5
d_gene: -
CDR3aa: CASSYADSPYNEQFF
CDR3nt: TGTGCCAGCAGTTACGCAGACAGTCCCTACAATGAGCAGTTCTTC

abundance: many
j_gene: TRBJ2-3
v_gene: TRBV2
d_gene: -
CDR3aa: CASSEYGTQGDTQYF
CDR3nt: TGTGCCAGCAGTGAATATGGAACCCAGGGGGATACGCAGTATTTT

abundance: many
j_gene: TRBJ1-1
v_gene: TRBV18
d_gene: -
CDR3aa: CASSPPWELGTEAFF
CDR3nt: TGTGCCAGCTCACCACCGTGGGAACTCGGAACTGAAGCTTTCTTT

abundance: many
j_gene: TRBJ2-3
v_gene: TRBV15
d_gene: -
CDR3aa: CATSRAGGGGTDTQYF
CDR3nt: TGTGCCACCAGCAGAGCCGGAGGGGGGGGCACAGATACGCAGTATTTT

abundance: once
j_gene: TRBJ2-1
v_gene: TRBV11-2
d_gene: TRBD1
CDR3aa: CASSLEPGTGFGVNEQFF
CDR3nt: TGTGCCAGCAGCTTAGAGCCGGGGACAGGGTTCGGCGTGAATGAGCAGTTCTTC

abundance: many
j_gene: TRBJ2-7
v_gene: TRBV6-6
d_gene: TRBD2
CDR3aa: CASRSSGLSFYEQYF
CDR3nt: TGTGCCAGCAGGAGCTCGGGACTAAGTTTCTACGAGCAGTACTTC

abundance: -
j_gene: TRBJ2-1
v_gene: TRBV5-1
d_gene: TRBD2
CDR3aa: CASSPAGTSLNEQFF
CDR3nt: TGCGCCAGCAGCCCTGCCGGGACTAGCTTAAATGAGCAGTTCTTC

abundance: -
j_gene: TRBJ2-3
v_gene: TRBV7-3
d_gene: -
CDR3aa: CASSSGAYRTTDTQYF
CDR3nt: TGTGCCAGCAGCTCGGGGGCTTACCGCACCACAGATACGCAGTATTTT

abundance: -
j_gene: TRBJ2-7
v_gene: TRBV6-5
d_gene: -
CDR3aa: CASSYRDGLGEQYF
CDR3nt: TGTGCCAGCAGTTACAGGGATGGGTTGGGTGAGCAGTACTTC

abundance: -
j_gene: TRBJ2-5
v_gene: TRBV27
d_gene: TRBD2
CDR3aa: CASSLFGGLAGETQYF
CDR3nt: TGTGCCAGCAGTTTATTCGGGGGACTAGCGGGGGAGACCCAGTACTTC

abundance: many
j_gene: TRBJ2-3
v_gene: TRBV9
d_gene: TRBD2
CDR3aa: CASSRRPSGRALGPDTQYF
CDR3nt: TGTGCCAGCAGCAGACGCCCTAGCGGGAGGGCCCTGGGTCCAGATACGCAGTATTTT

abundance: many
j_gene: TRBJ2-2
v_gene: TRBV20-1
d_gene: TRBD1
CDR3aa: CSVGQDNTGELFF
CDR3nt: TGCAGCGTGGGACAGGACAACACCGGGGAGCTGTTTTTT

abundance: -
j_gene: TRBJ1-2
v_gene: TRBV27
d_gene: -
CDR3aa: CASSHDWGGRYGYTF
CDR3nt: TGTGCCAGCAGTCACGACTGGGGAGGTCGTTATGGCTACACCTTC

abundance: -
j_gene: TRBJ2-5
v_gene: TRBV29-1
d_gene: -
CDR3aa: CSVGEVGETQYF
CDR3nt: TGCAGCGTTGGAGAAGTGGGGGAGACCCAGTACTTC

abundance: many
j_gene: TRBJ1-2
v_gene: TRBV6-5
d_gene: -
CDR3aa: CASSYSGRAGGYTF
CDR3nt: TGTGCCAGCAGTTACTCGGGCAGGGCGGGCGGCTACACCTTC

abundance: -
j_gene: TRBJ2-3
v_gene: TRBV12-3/TRBV12-4
d_gene: TRBD2
CDR3aa: CASTPVILAGGPGDTQYF
CDR3nt: TGTGCCAGCACCCCCGTCATACTAGCGGGGGGGCCCGGAGATACGCAGTATTTT

abundance: many
j_gene: TRBJ2-7
v_gene: TRBV6-1
d_gene: TRBD2
CDR3aa: CASSEARSGGGYEQYF
CDR3nt: TGTGCCAGCAGTGAAGCGAGGAGCGGGGGGGGCTACGAGCAGTACTTC

abundance: many
j_gene: TRBJ2-6
v_gene: TRBV19
d_gene: -
CDR3aa: CASSTGQGANVLTF
CDR3nt: TGTGCCAGTAGTACCGGACAGGGGGCCAACGTCCTGACTTTC

abundance: many
j_gene: TRBJ2-1
v_gene: TRBV11-3
d_gene: -
CDR3aa: CASSSDSGATKFF
CDR3nt: TGTGCCAGCAGCTCGGACTCAGGGGCCACCAAGTTCTTC

abundance: medium-sized
j_gene: TRBJ2-7
v_gene: TRBV5-6
d_gene: -
CDR3aa: CASSLVGYEQYF
CDR3nt: TGTGCCAGCAGCTTGGTAGGTTACGAGCAGTACTTC

abundance: -
j_gene: TRBJ2-3
v_gene: TRBV6-2/TRBV6-3
d_gene: TRBD2
CDR3aa: CASSLAGGPTDTQYF
CDR3nt: TGTGCCAGCAGTCTAGCGGGGGGGCCGACAGATACGCAGTATTTT

abundance: many
j_gene: TRBJ1-2
v_gene: TRBV7-2
d_gene: -
CDR3aa: CASSQRTARSNYGYTF
CDR3nt: TGTGCCAGCAGCCAACGGACGGCCCGCTCTAACTATGGCTACACCTTC

abundance: medium-sized
j_gene: TRBJ2-5
v_gene: TRBV24-1
d_gene: -
CDR3aa: CATSDRRTPIFETQYF
CDR3nt: TGTGCCACCAGTGACCGTCGGACGCCGATATTCGAGACCCAGTACTTC

abundance: -
j_gene: TRBJ2-3
v_gene: TRBV14
d_gene: TRBD2
CDR3aa: CASSLTSGGVEDTQYF
CDR3nt: TGTGCCAGCAGCCTGACTAGCGGGGGAGTTGAAGATACGCAGTATTTT

abundance: many
j_gene: TRBJ2-1
v_gene: TRBV6-1
d_gene: -
CDR3aa: CASLPGLGFLIGQFF
CDR3nt: TGTGCCAGCCTTCCCGGGCTAGGGTTTCTGATTGGGCAGTTCTTC

abundance: many
j_gene: TRBJ2-3
v_gene: TRBV30
d_gene: TRBD1
CDR3aa: CAWIKGAEDTQYF
CDR3nt: TGTGCCTGGATAAAGGGGGCTGAAGATACGCAGTATTTT

abundance: many
j_gene: TRBJ1-1
v_gene: TRBV5-1
d_gene: -
CDR3aa: CASSFGLNTEAFF
CDR3nt: TGCGCCAGCAGCTTTGGCCTGAACACTGAAGCTTTCTTT

abundance: many
j_gene: TRBJ2-7
v_gene: TRBV9
d_gene: TRBD2
CDR3aa: CASSVSSGSYEQYF
CDR3nt: TGTGCCAGCAGCGTGTCTAGCGGGAGCTACGAGCAGTACTTC

abundance: many
j_gene: TRBJ2-1
v_gene: TRBV5-5
d_gene: -
CDR3aa: CASSSPGVPYNEQFF
CDR3nt: TGTGCCAGCAGCTCCCCAGGGGTGCCTTACAATGAGCAGTTCTTC